This TCR beta chain came from a study of blood T cell repertoires in COVID-19. The assay was immunoSEQ multiplex PCR, and TCRdb's table has in-frame clones only and misses some. The sample contains 140,000 or so clones, about 89% of which appear only once. This clone was counted once. The V and J ends lost 7 bases and 8 bases respectively, with 8 bases between them. Germline V gene data show CDR1 as LNHDA and CDR2 as SQIVND (reference sequence). The CDR3 is 11 residues long. The sample consisted of PBMCs or T cells enriched from blood (not recorded which). The chain has TRBV19 and TRBJ1-4, with D hard to call. The receptor comes from a man between 60 and 75 years old who had recovered from COVID-19. CDR3 loop: CASTREEKLFF. CDR3 bases: TGTGCCAGTACGCGTGAGGAAAAACTGTTTTTT.